Listed below are T cell receptor beta chains from one sample, sequenced in a study of blood T cell repertoires in COVID-19. Method: immunoSEQ multiplex PCR; TCRdb's copy keeps in-frame clones and lacks some. The sample has about 190,000 clones, about 80% seen once. Material for sequencing was peripheral blood. These receptor sequences come from a man in his 60s with acute or convalescent COVID-19. Each CDR3 is given with its conserved first and last residue. A D gene is named only where the DNA matches it firmly. Clone sizes are given selectively: once, few, many, or a class where the clone is expanded.

NA,NA,TRBJ2-5,TRBV7-2,TGTGCCAGCAGCTTAAACCGGGGCCAAGAGACCCAGTACTTC,CASSLNRGQETQYF
NA,NA,TRBJ2-5,TRBV5-1,TGCGCCAGCAGCTTAACAGGGAGCCAAGAGACCCAGTACTTC,CASSLTGSQETQYF
once,NA,TRBJ2-6,TRBV4-3,TGCGCCAGCAGCCCCCAGGGATGGGCTGGGGCCAACGTCCTGACTTTC,CASSPQGWAGANVLTF
NA,TRBD2,TRBJ2-7,TRBV20-1,TGCAGTGCTAGTGGTCTAGCGGGAGGATCCTACGAGCAGTACTTC,CSASGLAGGSYEQYF
once,NA,TRBJ1-2,TRBV4-2,TGTGCCAGCAGCCAAGTAGGCAGGGAAAAGGATGGCTACACCTTC,CASSQVGREKDGYTF
NA,TRBD2,TRBJ2-4,TRBV19,TGTGCCAGTAGTATTTTTGGGACTAGCCCCCAAAACATTCAGTACTTC,CASSIFGTSPQNIQYF
NA,NA,TRBJ2-3,TRBV24-1,TGTGCCACCAGTGATTCGACATGGAATTTGGGGCCCAGGGGCACAGATACGCAGTATTTT,CATSDSTWNLGPRGTDTQYF
NA,NA,TRBJ2-5,TRBV7-7,TGTGCCAGCAGCTTAGGTCCCCGGGAGACCCAGTACTTC,CASSLGPRETQYF
few,NA,TRBJ1-4,TRBV27,TGTGCCAGCAGTTTATACAAGCCCGACACCGCAACTAATGAAAAACTGTTTTTT,CASSLYKPDTATNEKLFF
NA,NA,TRBJ1-3,TRBV7-2,TGTGCCAGCAGCCGTACACAGGGCCGAAACACCATATATTTT,CASSRTQGRNTIYF
NA,NA,TRBJ1-3,TRBV4-1,TGCGCCAGCAGCCAAGATCCCGGCTCTGGAAACACCATATATTTT,CASSQDPGSGNTIYF
NA,NA,TRBJ2-1,TRBV7-9,TGTGCCAGCAGCTTCCTAGACAATGAGCAGTTCTTC,CASSFLDNEQFF
NA,NA,TRBJ1-5,TRBV3-1/TRBV3-2,TGTGCCAGCAGCCAAGGGTCCAGGGCTAATCAGCCCCAGCATTTT,CASSQGSRANQPQHF
NA,NA,TRBJ1-3,TRBV3-1/TRBV3-2,TGTGCCAGCAGCCAAGATAATAGCGGAAACACCATATATTTT,CASSQDNSGNTIYF
NA,NA,TRBJ2-3,TRBV2,TGTGCCAGCAGTGACGAGACAGATACGCAGTATTTT,CASSDETDTQYF
NA,TRBD2,TRBJ2-1,TRBV5-1,TGCGCCAGCAGCTTGTTCGGAGTAGCGGGAGGGCTTTACAATGAGCAGTTCTTC,CASSLFGVAGGLYNEQFF
NA,NA,TRBJ1-6,TRBV27,TGTGCCAGCAGTTTATCTGGACAGATAAATTCACCCCTCCACTTT,CASSLSGQINSPLHF
NA,NA,TRBJ1-1,TRBV3-1/TRBV3-2,TGTGCCAGCAGCCAAGTCCCAGGGAAAACTGAAGCTTTCTTT,CASSQVPGKTEAFF
NA,TRBD1,TRBJ2-7,TRBV20-1,TGCAGTGCTAGTACCGGGACAGGGGTCAACGAGCAGTACTTC,CSASTGTGVNEQYF
NA,NA,TRBJ1-1,TRBV6-5,TGTGCCAGCAGAGGTACAGGGTCGACTGAAGCTTTCTTT,CASRGTGSTEAFF
NA,NA,TRBJ1-2,TRBV7-8,TGTGCCAGCAGCTTAAGGTCGGGCGGGGGGCATGGCTACACCTTC,CASSLRSGGGHGYTF
NA,TRBD2,TRBJ2-1,TRBV12-3/TRBV12-4,TGTGCCAGCAGCCTCATAGCGGGAGGGGCGTTCTTC,CASSLIAGGAFF
NA,NA,TRBJ1-1,TRBV19,TGTGCCAGTAGTCAGGGGCTTAGGGTACGCACTGAAGCTTTCTTT,CASSQGLRVRTEAFF
NA,NA,TRBJ2-2,TRBV29-1,TGCAGCGTTGGTTGGGGCGCCGGGGAGCTGTTTTTT,CSVGWGAGELFF
few,NA,TRBJ1-2,TRBV7-9,TGTGCCAGCAGCCGGCGAGGGGAGGCGGGCGGCTACACCTTC,CASSRRGEAGGYTF
few,TRBD2,TRBJ2-3,TRBV4-3,TGCGCCAGCAGCCAAGAAGGCGGGGGTAGGGATACGCAGTATTTT,CASSQEGGGRDTQYF
once,NA,TRBJ1-4,TRBV7-2,TGTGCCAGCAGCTTAAGACAGAACGAAAAACTGTTTTTT,CASSLRQNEKLFF
NA,TRBD2,TRBJ2-3,TRBV6-5,TGTGCCAGCAGTCCTCGGGGGGGTAAAGCAGATACGCAGTATTTT,CASSPRGGKADTQYF
NA,TRBD1,TRBJ1-2,TRBV6-5,TGTGCCAGCAGTTACGGACAGGCCACGATTAATGGCTACACCTTC,CASSYGQATINGYTF
NA,NA,TRBJ1-2,TRBV10-2,TGCGCCAGCAGGGGGGGGCAGGGAAACTATGGCTACACCTTC,CASRGGQGNYGYTF
NA,NA,TRBJ1-1,TRBV19,TGTGCCAGTAGTATAGCCAGGGTTGATAGGAACACTGAAGCTTTCTTT,CASSIARVDRNTEAFF
NA,TRBD1,TRBJ1-2,TRBV2,TGTGCCAGCAAGGACAGGGCGGACGGCTACACCTTC,CASKDRADGYTF